This TCR beta chain stems from a study of identical twins (dated by TCRdb to about 2016). At the level of the whole study: TCR alpha and beta repertoires from monozygotic twins, unrelated adults of various ages and cord blood were deep-sequenced to test whether fetal clonotypes persist. To rule out contamination, replicate twin experiments were performed at different times with different library preparation protocols. Overall study results and their limits: Invariant T cells such as MAIT and iNKT could partly confound zero-insertion analyses, although diverse VJ usage argued against such confounding for most clonotypes. Excess twin sharing in beta out-of-frame sequences was weaker because fewer shared sequences lowered the signal-to-noise ratio. In monozygotic twins, out-of-frame TCR alpha sharing was systematically underestimated by recombination models, although the models agreed with sharing between unrelated individuals. Compared with coincidental sharing between unrelated individuals, out-of-frame TCR alpha sequences shared between twins had an excess of sequences with low generation probability. Conclusions relied on cross-sectional statistical analysis, since the same donors could not be followed over many years. Abundant cord blood beta clonotypes had fewer insertions, young adult naive repertoires showed a similar but weaker trend, and memory repertoires showed no such trend.

Concerning this clonotype itself: The target of this receptor is not known. Base qualities are not provided; no much larger clone lies one nucleotide away.

The CDR3 numbers 16 residues from cysteine through phenylalanine. The entry retains the CDR3 DNA only, 48 bases that are in frame from base 1. For CDR1 and CDR2, the germline V gene lists SNHLY and FYNNEI. V is shortened by 5 bases, J by 7 bases, and the region joining them spans 23 bases. All donors were healthy Caucasians. Three pairs of female monozygotic twins, all aged 18 to 29 years, made up the twin cohort. Positive isolation kits from Invitrogen were used to isolate the CD4+ and CD8+ T cell populations. Libraries came from 5' RACE. Sequencing took place on an Illumina HiSeq 2000. Template switching added a universal primer binding site, and the final cDNA carried a unique molecular identifier that allowed TCR cDNA molecules to be counted accurately. Specific primers in the conserved constant-segment region were used to synthesize first-strand cDNA for TCR alpha and beta chains. To control for contamination, every cDNA library carried two barcodes: a SMART-Mk sample barcode plus Illumina barcodes. Two successive PCR steps introduced TruSeq adapter sequences along with Illumina sample barcodes. The Illumina HiSeq platform was used with custom primers to sequence TCR alpha and beta cDNA libraries. Concerning the study's data processing: MiGEC processed the raw reads to extract unique molecular identifiers, while MiXCR was used to determine the CDR3 positions. Recombination models were inferred per individual with the repgenHMM and IGoR tools using an EM algorithm. Shared clonotype analysis was performed with the tcR package in R, normalizing sharing by the product of cloneset sizes. Out-of-frame nonproductive sequences were analyzed to study raw recombination free of thymic and clonal selection effects. The public reads were quality trimmed at Q25 with fastp and then assembled into clones with MiXCR by TCRdb, keeping productive beta chains. Rows merge per CDR3 protein into single entries with the most common DNA and genes. The V and J calls come from TCRdb's annotation, not from the publication. The sample table shows under 350,000 distinct CDR3 sequences, and roughly 9.7% are seen once. The top ten constitute roughly 6.8% of the sample.

Separately, the same data were catalogued under a study of yellow fever vaccine responses in identical twins. The second study's authors report: According to the authors, in identical twins the way T cells responded to vaccination appeared partly convergent and partly personalized. In identical twins, the study followed T cell clones that responded to the vaccine with precision.

Sequencing was done on a sample of CD8+ T cells sorted from blood. This clonotype was obtained from a woman in her late teens or twenties in good health. The chain is made from TRBV2 and TRBJ1-1; the D gene is possibly TRBD1, with 6 bases matching. The CDR3 here reads CASSSYTGKGSDEAFF. The DNA is as follows: TGTGCCAGCAGTTCCTATACAGGGAAGGGGTCTGATGAAGCTTTCTTT.